One sample yielded the 14 T cell receptor beta chains listed below, sequenced in a study of patients and donors after allogeneic stem cell transplantation. TCRdb called the RT-PCR reads again in MiXCR, with one record for every CDR3 protein. Among under 170,000 distinct CDR3 sequences, about 36% were seen once, and the ten largest hold about 50%. The specimen sequenced was blood, either unsorted or a sorted T cell fraction (not recorded which). The receptor set was obtained from a human donor who was either an allogeneic HSCT recipient or a stem cell or donor lymphocyte infusion donor (not recorded which). It is not recorded whose cells these are; they may come from a transplant donor.

This chain uses TRBV27 with TRBJ2-3; 8 bases line up with TRBD1. Germline trimming cut 7 bases from V and 6 bases from J; bases unmatched to any gene: 9. Germline CDR1 reads MNHEY; CDR2 reads SMNVEV (reference sequence). The CDR3 totals 14 residues. The chain's CDR3 is CASTRTGTEDTQYF. CDR3 coding DNA: TGTGCCAGCACACGGACAGGGACGGAGGATACGCAGTATTTT.

The V call is TRBV12-3 or TRBV12-4, the J call TRBJ1-2, with a weak D call TRBD1 (5 bases). This CDR3 has 13 residues. Trimming cost V 1 base and J 7 bases, with 10 bases left between them. CDR3 DNA sequence: TGTGCCAGCAGTTTAGGAGGGGATGCTGGCTACACCTTC. Its translation is CASSLGGDAGYTF.

This clonotype was found once. This chain links TRBV12-3 or TRBV12-4 with TRBJ2-3; D is possibly TRBD1 (5 bases). The V gene lost 5 bases and the J gene lost 2 bases, with 14 bases spanning the gap. This CDR3 spans 15 amino acids. CDR3 coding DNA: TGTGCCAGCAGTGGAGACAGACAACCCACAGATACGCAGTATTTT. It encodes CASSGDRQPTDTQYF.

Regarding this clonotype: Because it lacks the conserved phenylalanine or tryptophan at the end, this CDR3 is likely a read error. V and J are TRBV29-1 and TRBJ1-1; perhaps TRBD1 as D (6 bases). Germline V lookup: CDR1 SQVTM, CDR2 ANQGSEA. Trimming shortened V by 8 bases and J by 1 base, and 20 bases separated the two germline ends. The CDR3 sequence is 15 residues long. CDR3 in DNA: TGCAGCCTAGACGGCAGACAGGTCGGGAACACTGAAGCTTTCTCT. Its translation is CSLDGRQVGNTEAFS.

This clonotype was seen a single time. CDR3 nucleotides: TGTGCCAGCAGCGTAGCAGGGGGCGGCGGTATGAACACTGAAGCTTTCTTT. Protein: CASSVAGGGGMNTEAFF. This chain uses TRBV9 with TRBJ1-1; 8 bases fit TRBD1. The CDR3 totals 17 residues. The V and J ends lost 0 bases and 0 bases, in that order; junction bases with no gene match: 7. Germline V lookup: CDR1 SGDLS, CDR2 YYNGEE.

V gene TRBV20-1 combines with J gene TRBJ2-7, with 7 bases that match TRBD1. CDR1 and CDR2 (germline): DFQATT, SNEGSKA (reference sequence). V trimming: 6 bases; J trimming: 4 bases; junction bases outside the gene matches: 3. This CDR3 has 11 residues. In DNA, the CDR3 is TGCAGTGCCACACAGGGGTACGAGCAGTACTTC. Its translation is CSATQGYEQYF.

The chain joins TRBV6-5 to TRBJ1-4; possibly TRBD1 for D (5 bases). Between the trimmed V and J ends, which lost 6 bases and 7 bases, there was a span of 15 bases. There are 14 residues in the CDR3. Germline-derived CDR1 and CDR2 are MNHEY and SVGAGI. This CDR3 reads CASRLGAGSEKLFF. In DNA, the CDR3 is TGTGCCAGCAGGCTAGGGGCAGGGTCTGAAAAACTGTTTTTT.

The chain recombines TRBV11-2 with TRBJ2-1, with D tentatively TRBD2 (5 bases). Germline V gives CDR1 SGHAT, CDR2 FQNNGV. The CDR3 runs to 15 residues. Trimming pared 5 bases from V and 0 bases from J, leaving 11 bases between. Written as DNA, the CDR3 is TGTGCCAGCAGCCCCCCGGGGTCCTCCTACAATGAGCAGTTCTTC. Encoded protein: CASSPPGSSYNEQFF.

DNA of the CDR3: TGCAGCGTTGCCGGGACTAGCTTCGACGAGACCCAGTACTTC. Amino acid sequence: CSVAGTSFDETQYF. The chain links TRBV29-1 to TRBJ2-5, with TRBD2 matching 9 bases. V lost 4 bases to trimming and J lost 5 bases; unmatched junction nucleotides: 8. Per the germline V gene, CDR1 is SQVTM and CDR2 is ANQGSEA. This CDR3 contains 14 residues.

This clonotype turned up a few times. The chain recombines TRBV7-2 with TRBJ1-2, with D tentatively TRBD1 (5 bases). This CDR3 is built from 13 residues. The germline gives CDR1 SGHTA, CDR2 FQGNSA. Trimming pared 8 bases from V and 5 bases from J, leaving 15 bases between. The CDR3 DNA is TGTGCCAGCGGGTTTGGGGCCGGTTATGGCTACACCTTC. The encoded protein is CASGFGAGYGYTF. The full variable domain, completed using reference TRBV7-2 and TRBJ1-2, is GAGVSQSPSNKVTEKGKDVELRCDPISGHTALYWYRQSLGQGLEFLIYFQGNSAPDKSGLPSDRFSAERTGGSVSTLTIQRTQQEDSAVYLCASGFGAGYGYTFGSGTRLTVV.

The rearrangement links TRBV4-2 to TRBJ1-4; the D gene is possibly TRBD1 (5 bases). The CDR3 loop spans 14 amino acids. V dropped 3 bases and J dropped 8 bases, with 13 bases sitting between them. CDR1 LGHNA and CDR2 YNFKEQ come from the germline V gene. CDR3 nucleotides: TGTGCCAGCAGCCAGGGGACCGTCGGAGAAAAACTGTTTTTT. It yields the protein CASSQGTVGEKLFF.

The V gene is TRBV28, the J gene TRBJ1-1, with D possibly being TRBD1 (5 bases). The germline CDR1 and CDR2 sequences are MDHEN and SYDVKM. This CDR3 has 12 residues. V lost 3 bases and J lost 7, with 9 bases in between. The CDR3 loop reads CASSFGGNEAFF. The DNA for the CDR3 is TGTGCCAGCAGTTTTGGGGGGAATGAAGCTTTCTTT.

A few counts support this clonotype. The chain combines TRBV4-3 with TRBJ2-1, with D perhaps TRBD2 (6 bases). V was clipped by 0 bases and J by 3 bases, with 18 bases between them. This CDR3 has 18 residues. CDR1 is LGHNA and CDR2 is YSLEER in the germline V gene. Written as DNA, the CDR3 is TGCGCCAGCAGCCAAGATCTTCGACTAGGGGTTGTCTACAATGAGCAGTTCTTC. The encoded protein is CASSQDLRLGVVYNEQFF.

The V call is TRBV29-1, the J call TRBJ1-2; the match to TRBD1 covers 11 bases. The CDR3 has 15 amino acids. With V trimmed by 1 base and J by 1 base, 2 bases remained unmatched. Germline V CDR1 and CDR2: SQVTM, ANQGSEA. The CDR3 sequence: CSVEGTGGHNYGYTF. The CDR3, as DNA: TGCAGCGTTGAAGGGACAGGGGGCCATAACTATGGCTACACCTTC.